This T cell receptor (beta chain) was documented in a study of T cell repertoires and Cas9 in healthy adults. A few counts support this clone. Assay used: immunoSEQ multiplex PCR; TCRdb lists only in-frame clones, some missing. The sample has around 20,000 clones; roughly nine tenths are singletons. Trimming removed 2 bases from V and 4 bases from J, with 8 bases in between. The CDR3 sequence is 13 residues long. CDR1 and CDR2 from the germline V gene are MGHRA and YSYEKL. Sequencing used CD4+ effector T cells (CD127+, CD25-, CD137-, CD154-) from PBMCs; culture status not recorded. The chain is built from TRBV4-1 and TRBJ1-1; no reliable D call. This receptor was taken from a human donor in good health. CDR3 DNA sequence: TGCGCCAGCAGCCAATTCAGCAGCACTGAAGCTTTCTTT. Translating it yields CASSQFSSTEAFF.